This entry lists 18 T cell receptor beta chains sequenced from one sample in a study of Ad26.COV2.S vaccination and SARS-CoV-2 variants. Measured with immunoSEQ multiplex PCR; TCRdb has only the in-frame clones, and not every one. The sample lists roughly 240,000 clones; 85% to 90% were seen once. Treatment described: roughly 20 received Ad26.COV2.S at low or high dose, single or two shots; five or six received placebo; per-sample allocation not given. Sampling was done on day 63 after the first vaccine or placebo injection. The input for sequencing was peripheral blood, taken in a trial of Ad26.COV2.S vaccine versus placebo. These receptors were obtained from a person aged 18-60 years who received the Ad26.COV2.S COVID-19 vaccine or a placebo.

The chain couples TRBV5-4 to TRBJ2-2; maybe TRBD2 (6 bases). Trimming took 1 base from V and 6 from J, leaving 13 bases between them. CDR1 and CDR2 from the germline V gene are SGHNT and YYREEE (reference sequence). The CDR3 contains 15 residues. This CDR3 is CASSLPGAVAGELFF. DNA for the CDR3: TGTGCCAGCAGCTTGCCGGGAGCGGTGGCCGGGGAGCTGTTTTTT.

The V gene is TRBV7-9, the J gene TRBJ2-3, with TRBD2 matching over 10 bases. The CDR3 has 17 residues. Germline values: CDR1 SEHNR, CDR2 FQNEAQ (reference sequence). V lost 5 bases, J lost 3 bases, and 11 bases stayed unmatched. This CDR3 reads CASSPPGLAGATDTQYF. The CDR3 DNA is TGTGCCAGCAGCCCCCCGGGGCTAGCGGGAGCTACAGATACGCAGTATTTT.

J is TRBJ1-4 and V is TRBV5-6, with 9 positions matching TRBD1. The CDR3 loop spans 16 amino acids. CDR1 and CDR2 (germline): SGHDT, YYEEEE. V lost 0 bases to trimming and J lost 8 bases; unmatched junction nucleotides: 8. CDR3 sequence: CASSLELGDREEKLFF. The CDR3 DNA follows: TGTGCCAGCAGCTTGGAGTTGGGGGACAGGGAGGAAAAACTGTTTTTT.

The J gene is TRBJ1-3, the V gene TRBV12-3 or TRBV12-4, with TRBD1 identical over 7 bases. This CDR3 has 13 residues. The J segment lost 8 bases and the V segment lost 2 bases, leaving 3 bases of the junction unmatched. The CDR3 bases are TGTGCCAGCAGTTTAAAGGGGGCGGACACCATATATTTT. Its protein is CASSLKGADTIYF.

This clone appeared a single time. The V call is TRBV6-5, the J call TRBJ1-5; TRBD1 might be the D (6 bases). Trimming pared 6 bases from V and 7 bases from J, leaving 13 bases between. CDR1 is MNHEY, CDR2 SVGAGI, per germline. The CDR3 spans 13 residues. The CDR3 is CASSGWTAQPQHF. CDR3 coding DNA: TGTGCCAGCAGCGGTTGGACAGCCCAGCCCCAGCATTTT.

J is TRBJ2-7 and V is TRBV6-5, with D perhaps TRBD2 (5 bases). Trimming cost V 6 bases and J 3 bases, with 15 bases left between them. The CDR3 spans 14 residues. Germline CDR1 reads MNHEY; CDR2 reads SVGAGI. The CDR3 nucleotides are TGTGCCAGCAGCCCGAGTGGGAGCCTCTACGAGCAGTACTTC. This sequence encodes CASSPSGSLYEQYF.

This clone was seen more than once but under ten times. The chain joins TRBV5-4 to TRBJ2-7; 7 bases are a match to TRBD2. The germline V gene encodes CDR1 SGHNT and CDR2 YYREEE (reference sequence). The CDR3 spans 13 residues. J was trimmed by 4 bases and V by 1 base; bases with no gene match: 2. This CDR3 is CASSLSGGYEQYF. DNA of the CDR3: TGTGCCAGCAGCTTGTCCGGGGGGTACGAGCAGTACTTC. Filled out from reference TRBV5-4 and TRBJ2-7, the complete variable domain reads ETGVTQSPTHLIKTRGQQVTLRCSSQSGHNTVSWYQQALGQGPQFIFQYYREEENGRGNFPPRFSGLQFPNYSSELNVNALELDDSALYLCASSLSGGYEQYFGPGTRLTVT.

The V gene is TRBV5-6, the J gene TRBJ1-5, with D unclear. CDR1 SGHDT and CDR2 YYEEEE come from the germline V gene. V dropped 0 bases and J dropped 0 bases, with 4 bases sitting between them. This CDR3 is built from 14 residues. CDR3 loop: CASSLGASNQPQHF. The CDR3 DNA is TGTGCCAGCAGCTTGGGAGCTAGCAATCAGCCCCAGCATTTT.

This clone appeared a few times. V usage is TRBV27 and J usage is TRBJ1-2; 10 nucleotides agree with TRBD1. The V gene end was trimmed by 8 bases and the J gene end by 3 bases; junction bases not matched to a gene: 3. This CDR3 contains 13 residues. Germline V lookup: CDR1 MNHEY, CDR2 SMNVEV (reference sequence). Here the CDR3 reads CASSTGGHYGYTF. The CDR3 DNA follows: TGTGCCAGCTCGACAGGGGGCCACTATGGCTACACCTTC.

This clone was detected once. This chain links TRBV5-6 with TRBJ2-3; no definite D call. From germline, CDR1 is SGHDT and CDR2 YYEEEE. This CDR3 region has 13 residues. V was cut by 0 bases and J by 4 bases, with 6 bases left in between. DNA for the CDR3: TGTGCCAGCAGCTTGGAAGGGTCAGATACGCAGTATTTT. This codes for CASSLEGSDTQYF.

This clone was detected once. The rearrangement uses TRBV9 and TRBJ2-5, with 15 bases identical to TRBD2. The CDR3 length is 17 residues. From germline, CDR1 is SGDLS and CDR2 YYNGEE. Germline trimming cut 4 bases from V and 5 bases from J; bases unmatched to any gene: 9. The CDR3 DNA follows: TGTGCCAGCAGCTCTCGGACTAGCGGGGGGGCGAGGGAGACCCAGTACTTC. Translation: CASSSRTSGGARETQYF. Filled out from reference TRBV9 and TRBJ2-5, the complete variable domain reads DSGVTQTPKHLITATGQRVTLRCSPRSGDLSVYWYQQSLDQGLQFLIQYYNGEERAKGNILERFSAQQFPDLHSELNLSSLELGDSALYFCASSSRTSGGARETQYFGPGTRLLVL.

The V gene is TRBV30, the J gene TRBJ2-4; D ambiguous. The CDR3 has 11 amino acids. The germline CDR1 and CDR2 sequences are GTSNPN and SVGIG (reference sequence). V was pared by 2 bases and J by 8 bases, with 7 bases between. Here the CDR3 reads CAWSSDDIQYF. The CDR3 DNA follows: TGTGCCTGGAGTTCGGATGACATTCAGTACTTC.

The rearrangement joins TRBV5-1 to TRBJ2-2; 9 positions agree with TRBD2. Germline V lookup: CDR1 SGHRS, CDR2 YFSETQ. V shed 6 bases and J 6 bases; nucleotides not matched to a gene: 9. This CDR3 is built from 15 residues. CDR3 region: CASTTRAGGPGELFF. The DNA for the CDR3 is TGCGCCAGCACCACCAGAGCGGGAGGCCCCGGGGAGCTGTTTTTT.

The chain combines TRBV7-2 with TRBJ2-3, with D uncertain. The CDR3 loop spans 14 amino acids. Germline lookup yields CDR1 SGHTA and CDR2 FQGNSA. Trimming left V 1 base short and J 2 bases short, with 7 bases between. The CDR3 spells CASSLELSTDTQYF. The CDR3 nucleotides are TGTGCCAGCAGCTTAGAGTTATCCACAGATACGCAGTATTTT. Together with reference TRBV7-2 and TRBJ2-3, the CDR3 gives the full variable domain: GAGVSQSPSNKVTEKGKDVELRCDPISGHTALYWYRQSLGQGLEFLIYFQGNSAPDKSGLPSDRFSAERTGGSVSTLTIQRTQQEDSAVYLCASSLELSTDTQYFGPGTRLTVL.

The chain employs TRBV27 and TRBJ2-7, with TRBD1 matching 7 bases. The CDR3 covers 17 residues. Germline trimming cut 3 bases from V and 1 base from J; bases unmatched to any gene: 12. Germline V gives CDR1 MNHEY, CDR2 SMNVEV (reference sequence). The CDR3 loop is CASSLRSLRQGSYEQYF. CDR3 DNA: TGTGCCAGCAGTTTGCGATCCTTGAGACAGGGTTCCTACGAGCAGTACTTC.

V usage is TRBV4-3 and J usage is TRBJ2-1; no clear D. Germline V gene data show CDR1 as LGHNA and CDR2 as YSLEER. Trimming left V 0 bases short and J 6 bases short, with 12 bases between. The CDR3 loop spans 15 amino acids. CDR3 DNA: TGCGCCAGCAGCCAAGATCGGTTAGCTCCCAATGAGCAGTTCTTC. It specifies CASSQDRLAPNEQFF.

The chain joins TRBV4-2 to TRBJ1-1, with 8 nucleotides matching TRBD1. The CDR3 consists of 14 residues. The V and J ends lost 0 bases and 8 bases, in that order; junction bases with no gene match: 5. CDR1 and CDR2 (germline): LGHNA, YNFKEQ. The CDR3 bases are TGTGCCAGCAGCCAAGATGATACAGGGGGAGAAGCTTTCTTT. Translation: CASSQDDTGGEAFF.

The chain couples TRBV4-3 to TRBJ2-5; a possible D gene is TRBD2 (7 bases). V was trimmed by 0 bases and J by 5 bases, leaving 13 bases between them. This CDR3 has 15 residues. Germline V CDR1 and CDR2: LGHNA, YSLEER. The CDR3 reads CASSQDIGGLETQYF. The CDR3 DNA is TGCGCCAGCAGCCAAGATATCGGGGGGCTTGAGACCCAGTACTTC.